Given below is one TCR beta chain in context. This clone's antigen is unknown. Base quality data are lacking; no much larger clone is found one base away. This sample was taken from a study of blood T cell repertoires in COVID-19 (dated by TCRdb to 2018 to 2021). About the full investigation: Samples covering the acute and convalescent phases of COVID-19 were provided by collaborators in the United States, Italy and Spain. The repertoires were released in a freely available public database meant as a resource for research on the immune response to SARS-CoV-2. Subjects who had been exposed to COVID-19, were actively infected with it, or had recovered from it provided the deeply sampled blood TCRbeta repertoires that made up the dataset. The sample metadata nearly always contained a de-identified subject ID, COVID-19 status, age in years and sex. Samples were obtained from the ongoing ImmuneRACE study (first 160 participants) and from some 1,300 subjects provided by 6 global collaborators. HLA class I and class II types, where available, came from metadata supplied by the sample provider rather than from assay-based typing. The prospective study material was composed of cDNA or gDNA derived from T cells, B-cell-depleted T cells, or PBMCs. What the research found in general, with its limitations: The amount of clinical and demographic metadata varied by source and participant and was provided uncurated.

Each collaborating institution followed its own protocols to collect whole blood in K2EDTA tubes. For TCRbeta analysis, collaborators shipped samples as frozen whole blood, isolated PBMCs, or DNA extracted from either of those sample types. There are 15 amino acids in the CDR3, from cysteine to phenylalanine inclusive. Here the CDR3 DNA is all that survives: 45 bases in frame from base 1. CDR1 and CDR2 are drawn from the germline V gene (reference sequence): LNHDA, SQIVND. Deletion took 3 bases off V and 2 bases off J, with a span of 11 bases between the germline ends. The immunoSEQ Assay, a bias-controlled multiplex PCR, was used to amplify TCRbeta CDR3 regions from genomic DNA. On the study's bioinformatics: The number of nucleated cells in each sample was estimated from the amplification of reference gene primers within the assay. To quantify the absolute abundance of each unique TCRbeta CDR3 rearrangement, sequence reads were collapsed and filtered. For each sample, productive Simpson clonality was calculated by taking the square root of Simpson's diversity index across productive rearrangements. TCRdb took over this immuneACCESS table, retaining in-frame rearrangements with V and J assigned. Such tables are incomplete; in checked studies, under half of the missing clones stem from an unresolved V gene, and the remainder is unexplained. V and J calls and clone size are those listed in that table; D and trimming were worked out from the DNA. The sample records roughly 150,000 clones, 65% to 90% of which are singletons. About 7.8% of the sample goes to the ten largest clones.

Sequencing used peripheral blood. This receptor was obtained from a woman between 45 and 65 years old in a cohort sampled during active or convalescent COVID-19. The chain uses TRBV19 and TRBJ1-5; the D gene cannot be resolved reliably. The CDR3 amino acid sequence is: CASSISGYGNQPQHF. The DNA reads TGTGCCAGTAGTATCTCAGGTTATGGCAATCAGCCCCAGCATTTT.